What follows describes a single TCR beta chain. Here immunoSEQ multiplex PCR was the method, and the copy in TCRdb shows in-frame clones only, minus some. This sample carries tens of thousands of clones, about three quarters of them seen once, and the ten largest clones take approximately 9.9%. This record belongs to a study of PD-1 blockade in classical Hodgkin lymphoma. Each patient's relapse followed autologous stem cell transplantation, and brentuximab vedotin exposure varied. This TCR came from a human donor with classical Hodgkin lymphoma. The sequenced sample was peripheral blood mononuclear cells (PBMCs), obtained at baseline.

CDR3 DNA: TGCGCCAGCAGCTCTTGGAGGGCCAGTGAAGAGACCCAGTACTTC. Its translation is CASSSWRASEETQYF. The J gene is TRBJ2-5, the V gene TRBV5-1; D possibly corresponds to TRBD2 (6 bases). CDR1 is SGHRS, CDR2 YFSETQ, per germline. Trimming took off 3 bases at V and 3 bases at J, with 15 bases between the two ends. The CDR3 has 15 residues.